Shown below are 18 T cell receptor beta chains from a single sample sequenced in a study of blood T cell repertoires in COVID-19. Some clones are missing from TCRdb's copy, which holds only in-frame ones; the method was immunoSEQ multiplex PCR. The data hold around 300,000 clones, with 85% observed a single time. Sequencing was done on a sample of PBMCs or T cells enriched from blood (not recorded which). The receptors come from a woman between 50 and 59 years old who had recovered from COVID-19.

The CDR3 DNA is TGTGCCTGGAGTGTGAGGGCAGGAAGGGGCAATCAGCCCCAGCATTTT. Translated: CAWSVRAGRGNQPQHF. V and J are TRBV30 and TRBJ1-5, with no clear D. Germline CDR1 GTSNPN, CDR2 SVGIG (reference sequence). This CDR3 contains 16 residues. V lost 0 bases and J lost 2, with 14 bases in between.

This clone has only a few counts. This rearrangement joins TRBV5-3 to TRBJ1-1, with TRBD1 matching 8 bases. TRBV5-3 is an ORF, with its function uncertain. The ends lost 9 bases at V and 0 bases at J; junction bases unmatched: 10. This CDR3 has 15 amino acids. CDR3 amino acids: CATTDRASMNTEAFF. DNA of the CDR3: TGTGCCACGACGGACAGGGCTTCCATGAACACTGAAGCTTTCTTT.

The rearrangement links TRBV5-6 to TRBJ1-5; no definite D call. Germline-derived CDR1 and CDR2 are SGHDT and YYEEEE. V lost 6 bases and J lost 8, with 18 bases in between. CDR3 length equals 14 residues. CDR3 sequence: CASTVEGGLEPQHF. As DNA, the CDR3 is TGTGCCAGCACCGTGGAGGGAGGTTTGGAGCCCCAGCATTTT.

The chain carries TRBV5-8 and TRBJ1-4; 7 positions agree with TRBD1. Germline CDR1 and CDR2: SGHTS and YDEGEE. Trimming at V came to 4 bases and at J to 8 bases, leaving 14 bases not matched to a gene. This CDR3 contains 16 residues. CDR3 DNA sequence: TGTGCCAGCAGCCGACAGGGACTCACGGCGTACGAAAAACTGTTTTTT. Its protein product is CASSRQGLTAYEKLFF.

V usage is TRBV19 and J usage is TRBJ1-1; D remains unclear. CDR3 size: 13 residues. Trimming took off 3 bases at V and 0 bases at J, with 5 bases between the two ends. Germline CDR1 LNHDA, CDR2 SQIVND (reference sequence). In DNA, the CDR3 is TGTGCCAGTAGTATCGTCTTGAACACTGAAGCTTTCTTT. Translated, it gives CASSIVLNTEAFF. The full variable domain, rest sourced from reference TRBV19 and TRBJ1-1, is DGGITQSPKYLFRKEGQNVTLSCEQNLNHDAMYWYRQDPGQGLRLIYYSQIVNDFQKGDIAEGYSVSREKKESFPLTVTSAQKNPTAFYLCASSIVLNTEAFFGQGTRLTVV.

In this sample, this clone turned up a few times. The chain is built from TRBV30 and TRBJ2-5; 8 bases are shared with TRBD1. Germline trimming cut 8 bases from V and 7 bases from J; bases unmatched to any gene: 12. CDR3 length: 13 residues. Germline-derived CDR1 and CDR2 are GTSNPN and SVGIG (reference sequence). The CDR3, as DNA: TGTGCCATAATTCCCGGACAGGGCTGGACCCAGTACTTC. Its translation is CAIIPGQGWTQYF.

The chain has TRBV3-1 (or the pseudogene TRBV3-2) and TRBJ1-4; D perhaps matches TRBD1 (6 bases). Trimming shortened V by 1 base and J by 10 bases, and 13 bases separated the two germline ends. The CDR3 loop spans 14 amino acids. Germline V gene sequence: CDR1 LGHDT, CDR2 YNNKEL (reference sequence). CDR3 in amino acids: CASSQARGNLKLFF. The CDR3, as DNA: TGTGCCAGCAGCCAAGCCAGGGGTAATTTAAAACTGTTTTTT.

The V and J genes are TRBV29-1 and TRBJ1-1, with a possible D match to TRBD1 (6 bases). Trimming removed 3 bases at V and 3 bases at J, with 14 bases between. CDR3 length equals 14 residues. Germline V gene data show CDR1 as SQVTM and CDR2 as ANQGSEA. The CDR3 sequence: CSVEGPPGDTEAFF. For the CDR3, the DNA is TGCAGCGTTGAGGGCCCACCAGGGGACACTGAAGCTTTCTTT.

The V gene is TRBV6-5, the J gene TRBJ2-7; 8 nucleotides line up with TRBD1. This CDR3 region has 15 residues. V shed 4 bases and J 6 bases; nucleotides not matched to a gene: 11. Germline V gene data show CDR1 as MNHEY and CDR2 as SVGAGI. CDR3 in amino acids: CASSSDPGQVLEQYF. CDR3 nucleotides: TGTGCCAGCAGTTCCGATCCGGGACAGGTACTCGAGCAGTACTTC.

The chain combines TRBV5-6 with TRBJ1-3; maybe TRBD1 (5 bases). Germline V gene lookup returns CDR1 SGHDT and CDR2 YYEEEE. V was shortened by 1 base and J by 4 bases, with 12 bases between the two germline ends. The CDR3 is 15 amino acids. CDR3 loop: CASSLSGGSGNTIYF. CDR3 nucleotides: TGTGCCAGCAGCTTGAGCGGGGGTTCCGGAAACACCATATATTTT.

This clone showed up just once. The rearrangement joins TRBV19 to TRBJ1-2; a weak D match, TRBD1 (6 bases). Germline CDR1 is LNHDA and CDR2 is SQIVND (reference sequence). This CDR3 comprises 15 residues. V lost 0 bases, J lost 4 bases, and 12 bases lay in between. The CDR3 loop is CASSIDRGATYGYTF. The DNA of the CDR3 is TGTGCCAGTAGTATAGATCGGGGGGCAACCTATGGCTACACCTTC.

This sequence joins TRBV18 and TRBJ2-1; 10 nucleotides align to TRBD2. The J segment lost 5 bases and the V segment lost 1 base, leaving 5 bases of the junction unmatched. The CDR3 is 16 amino acids. Germline values: CDR1 KGHSH, CDR2 LQKENI. In nucleotides, the CDR3 is TGTGCCAGCTCACCACTTCGGACTAGCGGAGACAATGAGCAGTTCTTC. Translation: CASSPLRTSGDNEQFF.

The chain uses TRBV27 and TRBJ1-2, with 7 nucleotides matching TRBD1. CDR3 length: 16 residues. Germline loops: CDR1 MNHEY, CDR2 SMNVEV (reference sequence). V was pared by 4 bases and J by 6 bases, with 14 bases of the junction left unmatched. The CDR3 region is CASSSDGQALLDGYTF. Written as DNA, the CDR3 is TGTGCCAGCAGTTCTGACGGACAGGCCCTTTTGGATGGCTACACCTTC.

Only a few counts were recorded for this clone. The chain carries TRBV7-9 and TRBJ1-5; D is uncertain. The CDR3 is 14 amino acids. V lost 1 base, J lost 1 base, and 5 bases lay in between. Germline assignment: CDR1 SEHNR and CDR2 FQNEAQ (reference sequence). The CDR3 DNA reads as TGTGCCAGCAGCTTAGACCAGAGCAATCAGCCCCAGCATTTT. Translating gives CASSLDQSNQPQHF.

This chain connects TRBV4-3 to TRBJ2-7, with 8 positions matching TRBD1. The CDR3 is 14 amino acids. Trimming removed 3 bases from V and 0 bases from J; junction bases left unmatched: 1. CDR1 is LGHNA, CDR2 YSLEER, per germline. This chain's CDR3 is CASSQDRASYEQYF. The CDR3 nucleotides read TGCGCCAGCAGCCAGGACAGGGCCTCCTACGAGCAGTACTTC.

The V gene is TRBV6-2 or TRBV6-3, the J gene TRBJ1-5; 7 bases line up with TRBD1. J lost 0 bases, V lost 6 bases, and 2 bases had no gene match. Per germline, CDR1 MNHEY and CDR2 SVGEGT. CDR3 length: 14 residues. The DNA of the CDR3 is TGTGCCAGCAGCGACAGGGATAGCAATCAGCCCCAGCATTTT. Amino acids: CASSDRDSNQPQHF.

This chain connects TRBV5-1 to TRBJ2-2, with D possibly matching TRBD1 (6 bases). V was cut by 3 bases and J by 2 bases, with 11 bases left in between. This CDR3 contains 15 residues. Germline V lookup: CDR1 SGHRS, CDR2 YFSETQ. The CDR3 nucleotides are TGCGCCAGCAGCTCACGACAGGCCAACACCGGGGAGCTGTTTTTT. Protein sequence: CASSSRQANTGELFF.

The chain is built from TRBV19 and TRBJ2-5; 16 nucleotides agree with TRBD2. From germline, CDR1 is LNHDA and CDR2 SQIVND (reference sequence). The CDR3 spans 16 residues. Trimming at V came to 5 bases and at J to 2 bases, leaving 2 bases not matched to a gene. CDR3 DNA: TGTGCCAGTAGTTTGGGACTAGCGGGAGGGCAAGAGACCCAGTACTTC. Translated: CASSLGLAGGQETQYF.